Listed here are 5 T cell receptor beta chains from one sample, sequenced in a study of T cell changes during pregnancy in multiple sclerosis. Only in-frame clones appear in the TCRdb table, and some are missing; sequencing was by immunoSEQ multiplex PCR. The sample shows nearly 60,000 clones, 75% to 95% of them seen only once. The source material was CD4+ T cells from peripheral blood mononuclear cells, sampled after pregnancy. Receptors were obtained from a female donor in good health, enrolled as a control in a pregnancy study.

The rearrangement joins TRBV6-5 to TRBJ2-7; 10 nucleotides match TRBD1. CDR3 size: 13 residues. Trimming at V came to 5 bases and at J to 3 bases, leaving 1 base not matched to a gene. CDR1 is MNHEY and CDR2 is SVGAGI in the germline V gene. The CDR3 sequence is CASSRDRGYEQYF. For the CDR3, the DNA is TGTGCCAGCAGTCGGGACAGGGGCTACGAGCAGTACTTC.

The chain carries TRBV2 and TRBJ1-2; D ambiguous. The germline V gene has CDR1 SNHLY and CDR2 FYNNEI. The CDR3 has 14 amino acids. With 0 bases removed from V and 4 bases from J, the gap between germline ends came to 9 bases. The CDR3 nucleotides read TGTGCCAGCAGTGAAGCGACGGCAGGCTATGGCTACACCTTC. This codes for CASSEATAGYGYTF.

V is TRBV6-5 and J is TRBJ1-4, with 7 bases that match TRBD1. This CDR3 contains 15 residues. After removal of 6 bases from V and 7 bases from J, the junction contained 11 bases not matched to a gene. The germline CDR1 and CDR2 sequences are MNHEY and SVGAGI. The CDR3 nucleotides are TGTGCCAGCAGCCGGGGGGGACAGAAGGGTGAAAAACTGTTTTTT. Translated, it gives CASSRGGQKGEKLFF.

The table lists this clone with a few counts. This chain joins TRBV10-3 and TRBJ1-2; TRBD1 aligns across 9 bases. V gave up 6 bases and J gave up 3 bases; unmatched junction bases: 8. The CDR3 consists of 15 residues. Germline-derived CDR1 and CDR2 are ENHRY and SYGVKD. The CDR3 spells CAISSQGANDYGYTF. CDR3 in DNA: TGTGCCATCAGCTCACAGGGGGCGAACGACTATGGCTACACCTTC.

This sequence joins TRBV2 and TRBJ2-1; D gene ambiguous. The CDR3 sequence is 14 residues long. V gave up 4 bases and J gave up 0 bases, with 7 bases separating them. Germline V gene lookup returns CDR1 SNHLY and CDR2 FYNNEI. In nucleotides, the CDR3 is TGTGCCAGCAGTGCCAAGAGCTCCTACAATGAGCAGTTCTTC. Translation gives CASSAKSSYNEQFF. Based on the CDR3 plus reference TRBV2 and TRBJ2-1, the full variable domain is EPEVTQTPSHQVTQMGQEVILRCVPISNHLYFYWYRQILGQKVEFLVSFYNNEISEKSEIFDDQFSVERPDGSNFTLKIRSTKLEDSAMYFCASSAKSSYNEQFFGPGTRLTVL.